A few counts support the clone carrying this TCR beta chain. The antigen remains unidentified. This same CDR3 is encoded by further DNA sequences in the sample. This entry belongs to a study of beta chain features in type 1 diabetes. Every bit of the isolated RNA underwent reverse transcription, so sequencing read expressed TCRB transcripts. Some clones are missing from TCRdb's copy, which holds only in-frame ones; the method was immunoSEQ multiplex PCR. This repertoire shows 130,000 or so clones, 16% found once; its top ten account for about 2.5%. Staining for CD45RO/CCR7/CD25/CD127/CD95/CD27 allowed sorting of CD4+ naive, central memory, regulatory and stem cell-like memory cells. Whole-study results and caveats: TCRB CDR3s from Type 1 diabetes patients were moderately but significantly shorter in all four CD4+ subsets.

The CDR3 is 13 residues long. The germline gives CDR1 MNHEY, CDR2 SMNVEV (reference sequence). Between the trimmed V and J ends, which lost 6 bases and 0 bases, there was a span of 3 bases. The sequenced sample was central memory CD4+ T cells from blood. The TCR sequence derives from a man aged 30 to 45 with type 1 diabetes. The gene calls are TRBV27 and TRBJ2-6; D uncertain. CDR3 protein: CASRASGANVLTF. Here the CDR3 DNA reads TGTGCCAGCAGGGCCTCTGGGGCCAACGTCCTGACTTTC.